The sample holds many counts of the clone carrying this TCR beta chain. Its antigen is unidentified. PBMCs stored at -80 C, 2 million in total, were the source of the unsorted libraries. This sample is drawn from a study of neurological immune-mediated disorders. General observations from the study: There were no CDR3 amino acid sequences shared by expanded clones across subjects, a result suggesting private repertoires in all groups.

The CDR3 consists of 15 residues. Germline-derived CDR1 and CDR2 are MNHEY and SVGAGI. Trimming took 7 bases from V and 3 from J, leaving 17 bases between them. With 10-nucleotide random UMIs included, cDNA was synthesized by 5'RACE. One entry per CDR3 protein, called by TCRdb with MiXCR from the 5' RACE reads. The sample has tens of thousands of distinct CDR3 sequences, under 30% seen once. The chain is built from TRBV6-5 and TRBJ2-3, with D perhaps TRBD1 or TRBD2 (5 bases each). The sequence was obtained from a woman in her seventies in good health. The sequenced sample consisted of PBMCs. The CDR3 sequence: CASTLNGARTDTQYF. CDR3 sequence (DNA): TGTGCCAGCACCCTAAACGGGGCACGGACAGATACGCAGTATTTT.